The next 11 T cell receptor beta chains were all read from a single sample in a study of T cell responses to AZD1222 COVID-19 vaccine. The assay was immunoSEQ multiplex PCR, and TCRdb's table has in-frame clones only and misses some. The repertoire holds about 160,000 clones, with roughly nine tenths as singletons. The specimen was peripheral blood, collected on day 0 of AZD1222 vaccination. These receptors came from an adult in good health.

The genes are TRBV11-2 and TRBJ1-2; the match to TRBD1 covers 7 bases. The length of the CDR3 is 14 residues. Germline loops: CDR1 SGHAT, CDR2 FQNNGV. With 5 bases clipped from V and 9 bases from J, the junction kept 12 bases outside the gene matches. Here the CDR3 DNA reads TGTGCCAGCAGCCCCGGGACAGCCTTTGGGCGCTACACCTTC. This codes for CASSPGTAFGRYTF.

This sequence joins TRBV15 and TRBJ1-5; D not resolved. V shed 5 bases and J shed 1 base, with 6 bases lying between them. This CDR3 is built from 13 residues. CDR1 and CDR2 (germline): LNHNV, YYDKDF (reference sequence). The CDR3: CATSSGSNQPQHF. The CDR3 nucleotides are TGTGCCACCAGCTCGGGAAGCAATCAGCCCCAGCATTTT.

CDR3 sequence: CASSRDRGPKYNEQFF. CDR3 DNA sequence: TGCGCCAGCAGTAGGGACAGGGGGCCAAAGTACAATGAGCAGTTCTTC. This chain connects TRBV10-1 to TRBJ2-1; 12 positions agree with TRBD1. J lost 4 bases, V lost 5 bases, and 6 bases had no gene match. CDR1 is WNHNN and CDR2 is SYGVQD in the germline V gene (reference sequence). There are 16 residues in the CDR3.

J is TRBJ2-1 and V is TRBV10-1; TRBD1 or TRBD2 may be the D gene (5 bases each). V dropped 0 bases and J dropped 7 bases, with 7 bases sitting between them. CDR1 WNHNN and CDR2 SYGVQD come from the germline V gene (reference sequence). The CDR3 runs to 13 residues. CDR3 protein: CASSESGENEQFF. In DNA, the CDR3 is TGCGCCAGCAGTGAGTCGGGGGAAAATGAGCAGTTCTTC.

The chain joins TRBV19 to TRBJ1-5, with 8 bases aligning to TRBD1. The CDR3 spans 16 residues. V trimming: 3 bases; J trimming: 0 bases; junction bases outside the gene matches: 4. The germline V gene has CDR1 LNHDA and CDR2 SQIVND (reference sequence). CDR3 sequence (DNA): TGTGCCAGTAGTATCGGACAGGGAAATAGCAATCAGCCCCAGCATTTT. This translates into CASSIGQGNSNQPQHF.

The genes are TRBV23-1 and TRBJ1-4; D call uncertain. TRBV23-1 is assigned to the ORF class and has an uncertain function. The CDR3 runs to 10 residues. The V end lost 8 bases, the J end lost 5 bases, and 3 bases lay between the germline ends. CDR3 region: CASVNEKLFF. In nucleotides, the CDR3 is TGCGCCAGCGTCAATGAAAAACTGTTTTTT.

The chain links TRBV11-3 to TRBJ2-2, with D maybe TRBD1 (5 bases). The V gene's germline CDR1 is SGHNT and CDR2 YENEEA. Trimming left V 1 base short and J 8 bases short, with 8 bases between. The CDR3 consists of 13 residues. CDR3 nucleotides: TGTGCCAGCAGCTTAGGGCGACAGGGGGAGCTGTTTTTT. Translation gives CASSLGRQGELFF.

The CDR3 DNA reads as TGTGCCAGTAGTACACTAGCGGGAGGGCCGGGGGAGCAGTTCTTC. It specifies CASSTLAGGPGEQFF. The chain has TRBV19 and TRBJ2-1, with 13 bases matching TRBD2. J was trimmed by 10 bases and V by 4 bases; bases with no gene match: 7. The CDR3 loop spans 15 amino acids. CDR1 and CDR2 (germline): LNHDA, SQIVND (reference sequence).

The V and J genes are TRBV5-1 and TRBJ1-2; D remains ambiguous. From germline, CDR1 is SGHRS and CDR2 YFSETQ. Deletions cut 2 bases from V and 1 base from J, with 6 bases between. The CDR3 is made up of 13 amino acids. Here the CDR3 DNA reads TGCGCCAGCAGCTTTACGGGTAACTATGGCTACACCTTC. Translated: CASSFTGNYGYTF.

The chain is built from TRBV7-2 and TRBJ2-7; D remains ambiguous. From germline, CDR1 is SGHTA and CDR2 FQGNSA. The V and J ends lost 3 bases and 3 bases respectively, with 9 bases between them. The CDR3 is 13 residues long. The CDR3 coding sequence is TGTGCCAGCAGCTTTCCTAACGTCTACGAGCAGTACTTC. Translating gives CASSFPNVYEQYF.

This clone has a single count. V usage is TRBV3-1 (or the pseudogene TRBV3-2) and J usage is TRBJ2-1, with a possible D match to TRBD2 (6 bases). This CDR3 comprises 14 residues. V was pared by 4 bases and J by 8 bases, with 15 bases between. Germline lookup yields CDR1 LGHDT and CDR2 YNNKEL (reference sequence). CDR3 nucleotide sequence: TGTGCCAGCAGCCGCGGACTACCGTCAGATGAGCAGTTCTTC. This codes for CASSRGLPSDEQFF.